This TCR beta chain was identified in a study of technical replicates of blood from a few donors. CDR3 length: 16 residues. Germline CDR1 is MRHNA and CDR2 is SNTAGT. V lost 0 bases, J lost 4 bases, and 7 bases stayed unmatched. Assay used: immunoSEQ multiplex PCR; TCRdb lists only in-frame clones, some missing. The sample has 70,000 to 95,000 clones; approximately 94% are singletons. The receptor was derived from a human donor in good health. This chain connects TRBV6-4 to TRBJ1-1; 8 positions match TRBD1. The sample was T cells isolated from PBMCs. CDR3 sequence: CASSDSPGQGTTEAFF. DNA for the CDR3: TGTGCCAGCAGTGACTCGCCCGGACAGGGTACCACTGAAGCTTTCTTT.